This T cell receptor (beta chain) was identified during a study of CD8+ T cells in alopecia areata (dated by TCRdb to between 2017 and 2018). In the study overall: The treated patients, all with moderate-to-severe alopecia areata, were enrolled in an open-label pilot trial of oral tofacitinib given at 5 to 10 mg twice daily. Clonality in the scalp was compared among normal scalp (n=4), patchy alopecia areata scalp (n=8), and alopecia totalis/universalis scalp (n=8). Biopsies were taken from tofacitinib-treated patients at baseline and again at 4 and 24 weeks into treatment, and several of those patients also had a later scalp biopsy. Amplification of TCRbeta CDR3 regions was done by immunoSEQ multiplex PCR using 35 Vbeta forward primers and 13 Jbeta reverse primers. To study T cell clonal expansion in alopecia areata, the researchers applied high-throughput TCRbeta sequencing to both the C3H/HeJ mouse model and human patients. The RNA source kit depended on sample type: the PAXgene miRNA kit for fixed scalp, the miRNeasy kit for PBMCs, and the RNeasy kit for mouse skin. Patients stayed on tofacitinib for 6 to 18 months and then had 6 months of follow-up off drug so that delayed response and recurrence could be assessed. Human TCRbeta sequencing covered scalp tissue and sorted CD4+ and CD8+ peripheral blood T cells from patchy and totalis/universalis alopecia areata patients and healthy controls. Here is what the overall study found, with its caveats: Unlike mouse skin, which is dominated by gammadelta T cells, normal human skin has resident alphabeta T cells that are also sequenced, and this complicates analysis of the scalp TCR repertoire. Higher clonality and more expanded CD8+ clones were observed in lesional scalp than in normal scalp, particularly in alopecia totalis/universalis, a finding suggestive of antigenic drive. Compared with mice, TCR sequences shared between patients were less clear, possibly partly because of HLA diversity across the patient population.

Concerning this clone: It lacks a known antigen. The record has no base qualities; no much larger clone is one base away.

The library was produced with the immunoSEQ multiplex PCR assay. RNA was extracted from all samples and reverse transcribed into cDNA as template for TCR sequencing. First-strand cDNA was synthesized with SuperScript III using a 2:1 mix of oligo-dT and random hexamers. A synthetic immune receptor repertoire was used to measure amplification bias, and any remaining bias was corrected computationally. Per the original workflow: Raw reads were preprocessed to remove errors, and CDR3 was defined by IMGT conventions from the conserved cysteine to phenylalanine. To get clonality, Shannon entropy was normalized by log2 of the number of productive unique TCRs and the result was subtracted from 1. CD4 or CD8 identity of scalp clones was inferred by cross-referencing scalp TCRbeta sequences with sorted blood CD4 and CD8 repertoires. In its TCRdb copy, this immuneACCESS table keeps in-frame sequences only and misses some clones. Where compared with another copy, unresolved V genes explain less than half of these, and the others have no known cause. From that table come the V and J calls and clone size; the DNA was used to work out D and trimming. The sample data list some 240,000 clones, and approximately 61% of these were observed just once. The top ten clonotypes cover approximately 0.5% of the sample.

Explained via the paper, the time point label denotes: baseline before oral tofacitinib. Peripheral blood and lesional scalp punch biopsies were obtained from patients with alopecia areata. PBMCs were separated by density centrifugation and stained for CD3, CD4 and CD8, after which CD4+ and CD8+ T cells were sorted on a FACSAria. The germline V end is reduced by 3 bases and the J end by 5 bases; junction bases left unmatched: 14. CDR1 and CDR2 were assigned from the germline V gene as SGHRS and YFSETQ. CDR3 length: 17 amino acids, cysteine to phenylalanine. Only the CDR3 part of the read is kept: 51 bases, read in frame from the first base.

The sequence joins TRBV5-1 to TRBJ2-5; 9 of the junction bases match TRBD2. Material: CD4+ T cells sorted from blood, obtained at week 0. This sequence was found in a human donor with alopecia areata. Here is the DNA: TGCGCCAGCAGCTCATTCCCCGGACTAGCGAGTTTGGAGACCCAGTACTTC. Its protein is CASSSFPGLASLETQYF.